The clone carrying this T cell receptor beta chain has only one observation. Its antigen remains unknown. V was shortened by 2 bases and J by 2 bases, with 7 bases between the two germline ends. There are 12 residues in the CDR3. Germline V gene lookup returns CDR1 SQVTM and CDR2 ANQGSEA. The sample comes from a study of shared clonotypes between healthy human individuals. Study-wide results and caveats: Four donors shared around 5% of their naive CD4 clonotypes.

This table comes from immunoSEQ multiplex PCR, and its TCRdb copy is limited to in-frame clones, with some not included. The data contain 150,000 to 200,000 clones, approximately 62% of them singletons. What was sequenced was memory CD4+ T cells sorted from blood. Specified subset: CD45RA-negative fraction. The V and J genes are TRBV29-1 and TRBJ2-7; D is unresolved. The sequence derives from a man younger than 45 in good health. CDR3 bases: TGCAGCGTTGAAACAGACACCTACGAGCAGTACTTC. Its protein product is CSVETDTYEQYF.